This TCR beta chain comes out of a study of shared clonotypes between healthy human individuals. About the study: The plates for each donor numbered three CD4 naive, three CD4 memory, two CD8 naive and one CD8 memory.

The CDR3 length is 14 residues. Trimming took off 1 base at V and 5 bases at J, with 11 bases between the two ends. CDR1 and CDR2 (germline): MNHEY, SMNVEV (reference sequence). Repertoires were generated with immunoSEQ multiplex PCR, while TCRdb's copy carries only in-frame clones and drops some. The repertoire includes about 110,000 clones, roughly two thirds of them detected once, and more than 20% sits in the top ten. This sequence joins TRBV27 and TRBJ2-5; unclear D gene. This TCR derives from a woman between 25 and 40 years old in good health. The sample was memory CD8+ T cells sorted from blood. The subset was: CD45RO+ cells pooled with CCR7-negative TemRA cells. The CDR3 region is CASSLLGRPETQYF. The CDR3 DNA reads as TGTGCCAGCAGTTTATTAGGGCGCCCGGAGACCCAGTACTTC.